These 16 T cell receptor beta chains were all obtained from the same sample, sequenced in a study of cytomegalovirus exposure and HLA in healthy donors (dated by TCRdb to about 2017). Libraries were built with the immunoSEQ multiplex PCR assay. For the multiplex PCR, a mixture combining 60 forward primers for TCR Vbeta segments and 13 reverse primers for TCR Jbeta segments was used. Held by TCRdb, this immuneACCESS table contains in-frame sequences only and omits some clones. Under half of the omission traces to an unresolved V gene where checked; the cause of the rest is unknown. Here the sample has 150,000 to 200,000 clones; 82% occur a single time. Of the sample, 1.5% to 1.7% falls within the top ten clones. Sequenced input: PBMCs. These receptors were obtained from a man between 40 and 49 years old in good health and CMV-seronegative.

The rearrangement joins TRBV6-1 to TRBJ2-7, with 8 bases lining up with TRBD1. CDR3 size: 14 residues. V lost 5 bases and J lost 5; bases outside the gene matches: 8. The V gene's germline CDR1 is MNHNS and CDR2 SASEGT. CDR3 nucleotide sequence: TGTGCCAGCAGTTCCGGGACAGGTCACGACGAGCAGTACTTC. It encodes CASSSGTGHDEQYF.

The chain recombines TRBV11-1 with TRBJ2-2; 10 bases match TRBD1. Germline V gene data show CDR1 as SGHAT and CDR2 as FQDESV (reference sequence). The V gene end was trimmed by 5 bases and the J gene end by 3 bases; junction bases not matched to a gene: 15. The CDR3 extends over 19 amino acids. CDR3 region: CASSRFGLTGTGDTGELFF. The CDR3 nucleotides read TGTGCCAGCAGCCGTTTCGGTCTCACCGGGACAGGGGACACCGGGGAGCTGTTTTTT.

This clone was detected only once. The rearrangement uses TRBV28 and TRBJ1-5; 8 nucleotides align to TRBD1. J lost 3 bases, V lost 6 bases, and 10 bases had no gene match. This CDR3 comprises 16 residues. Germline V CDR1 and CDR2: MDHEN, SYDVKM. The DNA of the CDR3 is TGTGCCAGCAGGAAGAGGGCAGGGGGCTTCAATCAGCCCCAGCATTTT. Protein sequence: CASRKRAGGFNQPQHF.

This chain links TRBV6-5 with TRBJ1-2, with D possibly matching TRBD1 (6 bases). Deletions cut 7 bases from V and 6 bases from J, with 21 bases between. This CDR3 contains 15 residues. CDR1 and CDR2 (germline): MNHEY, SVGAGI. The CDR3 DNA is TGTGCCAGCACCTATGGGGCTACAGGGCAGCATGGCTACACCTTC. Protein sequence: CASTYGATGQHGYTF.

The rearrangement uses TRBV27 and TRBJ2-7, with 8 bases fitting TRBD1. CDR1 MNHEY and CDR2 SMNVEV come from the germline V gene (reference sequence). This CDR3 has 15 amino acids. The J segment lost 5 bases and the V segment lost 4 bases, leaving 10 bases of the junction unmatched. CDR3 nucleotide sequence: TGTGCCAGCAGTTCTGGACAGGGTATCGCTGACGAGCAGTACTTC. It is translated as CASSSGQGIADEQYF.

The V and J genes are TRBV7-3 and TRBJ2-1; 8 nucleotides match TRBD2. V shed 1 base and J 5 bases; nucleotides not matched to a gene: 7. In germline, CDR1 is SGHTA, CDR2 FQGTGA. This CDR3 has 16 amino acids. CDR3 protein: CASSLITGGSHNEQFF. As DNA, the CDR3 is TGTGCCAGCAGCTTAATTACGGGGGGGAGCCACAATGAGCAGTTCTTC.

The chain carries TRBV7-2 and TRBJ1-5; a weak D match, TRBD1 (6 bases). The germline gives CDR1 SGHTA, CDR2 FQGNSA. The CDR3 covers 13 residues. The V and J ends lost 1 base and 9 bases respectively, with 10 bases between them. CDR3 sequence reads: CASSLDQGGPQHF. DNA for the CDR3: TGTGCCAGCAGCTTAGATCAAGGGGGGCCCCAGCATTTT. Combining the CDR3 with reference TRBV7-2 and TRBJ1-5 gives the whole variable domain GAGVSQSPSNKVTEKGKDVELRCDPISGHTALYWYRQSLGQGLEFLIYFQGNSAPDKSGLPSDRFSAERTGGSVSTLTIQRTQQEDSAVYLCASSLDQGGPQHFGDGTRLSIL.

This sequence joins TRBV19 and TRBJ1-2; a possible D gene is TRBD1 (5 bases). V dropped 9 bases and J dropped 8 bases, with 16 bases sitting between them. This CDR3 is 12 amino acids long. CDR1 is LNHDA and CDR2 is SQIVND in the germline V gene (reference sequence). CDR3 DNA sequence: TGTGCCAGCCCACCCAGGGTGGAAGGCTACACCTTC. This gives the protein CASPPRVEGYTF. The full variable domain, completed using reference TRBV19 and TRBJ1-2, is DGGITQSPKYLFRKEGQNVTLSCEQNLNHDAMYWYRQDPGQGLRLIYYSQIVNDFQKGDIAEGYSVSREKKESFPLTVTSAQKNPTAFYLCASPPRVEGYTFGSGTRLTVV.

The gene calls are TRBV5-1 and TRBJ2-5; 8 positions agree with TRBD2. CDR3 length: 14 amino acids. Unmatched junction bases numbered 4, after V lost 2 bases and J lost 4 bases. Per the germline V gene, CDR1 is SGHRS and CDR2 is YFSETQ. For the CDR3, the DNA is TGCGCCAGCAGCTTCAACGGGAGGGGAGAGACCCAGTACTTC. Its protein product is CASSFNGRGETQYF.

Details on this clone: The same CDR3 also results from other DNA sequences found in this sample. The rearrangement joins TRBV30 to TRBJ2-7; TRBD1 matches 9 bases. The CDR3 has 14 residues. The trim removed 4 bases at V and 3 bases at J, leaving 7 bases unmatched. Per the germline V gene, CDR1 is GTSNPN and CDR2 is SVGIG (reference sequence). The CDR3 protein is CAWNRGLRDYEQYF. CDR3 nucleotides: TGTGCCTGGAACAGGGGGCTAAGGGACTACGAGCAGTACTTC.

The V and J genes are TRBV4-1 and TRBJ2-1; 10 bases agree with TRBD2. Germline CDR1 is MGHRA and CDR2 is YSYEKL. This CDR3 comprises 16 residues. J was trimmed by 7 bases and V by 4 bases; bases with no gene match: 10. The CDR3 region has the DNA TGCGCCAGCAGCCCCCGTGATAGCGGGAGGACAAATGAGCAGTTCTTC. It yields the protein CASSPRDSGRTNEQFF.

The rearrangement joins TRBV10-3 to TRBJ2-3, with 12 bases aligning to TRBD2. Germline V gene sequence: CDR1 ENHRY, CDR2 SYGVKD. This CDR3 spans 16 amino acids. The V gene end was trimmed by 2 bases and the J gene end by 4 bases; junction bases not matched to a gene: 4. CDR3 sequence: CAISEGSSGRADTQYF. DNA of the CDR3: TGTGCCATCAGTGAGGGTTCTAGCGGGAGGGCAGATACGCAGTATTTT.

The rearrangement uses TRBV5-5 and TRBJ2-1; D is unresolved. Germline CDR1 SGHKS, CDR2 YYEKEE (reference sequence). V was cut by 0 bases and J by 10 bases, with 11 bases left in between. This CDR3 comprises 13 residues. As DNA, the CDR3 is TGTGCCAGCAGCTTGGGTAAAGTACAGGAGCAGTTCTTC. Encoded protein: CASSLGKVQEQFF.

The chain joins TRBV18 to TRBJ2-1; D unclear. There are 13 residues in the CDR3. CDR1 and CDR2 from the germline V gene are KGHSH and LQKENI. V was clipped by 0 bases and J by 10 bases, with 10 bases between them. The CDR3 loop is CASSPPSLPEQFF. The CDR3 nucleotides are TGTGCCAGCTCACCACCTTCCCTTCCCGAGCAGTTCTTC.

This clone has just one count. This rearrangement joins TRBV30 to TRBJ1-3; the D gene is possibly TRBD1 (5 bases). This CDR3 has 15 amino acids. Germline loops: CDR1 GTSNPN, CDR2 SVGIG (reference sequence). V was shortened by 2 bases and J by 0 bases, with 11 bases between the two germline ends. The CDR3 nucleotides are TGTGCCTGGAGTCTTGACAGCAACTCTGGAAACACCATATATTTT. Translating it yields CAWSLDSNSGNTIYF.

The chain has TRBV28 and TRBJ1-1, with D possibly matching TRBD1 (5 bases). This CDR3 is 14 amino acids long. Trimming removed 5 bases from V and 1 base from J, with 11 bases in between. Germline CDR1 MDHEN, CDR2 SYDVKM. The CDR3 spells CASSLIDRNTEAFF. The DNA of the CDR3 is TGTGCCAGCAGTCTGATTGACAGGAACACTGAAGCTTTCTTT.